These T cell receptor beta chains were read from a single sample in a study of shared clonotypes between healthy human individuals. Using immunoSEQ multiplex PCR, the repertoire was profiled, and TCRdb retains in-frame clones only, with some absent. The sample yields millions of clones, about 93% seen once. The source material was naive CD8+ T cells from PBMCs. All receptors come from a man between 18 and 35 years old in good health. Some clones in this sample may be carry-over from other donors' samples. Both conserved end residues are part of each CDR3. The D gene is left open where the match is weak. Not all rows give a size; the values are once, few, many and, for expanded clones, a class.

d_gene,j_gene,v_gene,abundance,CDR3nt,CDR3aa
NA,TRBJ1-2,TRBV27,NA,TGTGCCAGCAGTTTATTGGGGGGCGGCTATGGCTACACCTTC,CASSLLGGGYGYTF
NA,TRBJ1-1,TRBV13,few,TGTGCCAGCAGCTACGACATGGTGAACACTGAAGCTTTCTTT,CASSYDMVNTEAFF
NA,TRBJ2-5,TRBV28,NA,TGTGCCAGCAGTTCAGTCCTTCAAGAGACCCAGTACTTC,CASSSVLQETQYF
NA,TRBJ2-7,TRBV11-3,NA,TGTGCCAGCACCCCAGCCAAGGACCCCTACGAGCAGTACTTC,CASTPAKDPYEQYF
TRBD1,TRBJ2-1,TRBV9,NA,TGTGCCAGCAGCGTTTCCGGGACAGGCTACAATGAGCAGTTCTTC,CASSVSGTGYNEQFF
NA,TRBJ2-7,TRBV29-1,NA,TGCAGCGTTAATGACAACTACGAGCAGTACTTC,CSVNDNYEQYF
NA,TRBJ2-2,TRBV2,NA,TGTGCCAGCACCCGACGGTGGGGATCGAACACCGGGGAGCTGTTTTTT,CASTRRWGSNTGELFF
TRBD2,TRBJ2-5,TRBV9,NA,TGTGCCAGCAGCGTAGATGGCGGGAGCGTGCCCCAAGAGACCCAGTACTTC,CASSVDGGSVPQETQYF
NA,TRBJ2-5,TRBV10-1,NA,TGCGCCAGCAGTGAGTCCGGGGCCGGGGAGACCCAGTACTTC,CASSESGAGETQYF
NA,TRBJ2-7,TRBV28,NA,TGTGCCAGCAGTTTTGGGGAATACTACGAGCAGTACTTC,CASSFGEYYEQYF
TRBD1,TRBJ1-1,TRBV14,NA,TGTGCCAGCAGCCGCCGGGACAGGGGGTGGTTGAACACTGAAGCTTTCTTT,CASSRRDRGWLNTEAFF
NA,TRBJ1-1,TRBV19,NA,TGTGCCAGTAGTATGTTGGGGTTTCTCACTGAAGCTTTCTTT,CASSMLGFLTEAFF
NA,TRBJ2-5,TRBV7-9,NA,TGTGCCAGCAGCCAAAGGACGGGGCCAGAGACCCAGTACTTC,CASSQRTGPETQYF
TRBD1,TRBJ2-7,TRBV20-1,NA,TGCAGTCCCCAAGACAGGGCCGAGCAGTACTTC,CSPQDRAEQYF
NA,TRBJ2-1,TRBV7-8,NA,TGTGCCAGCAGACAATACGGGTCTCCTTCCTACAATGAGCAGTTCTTC,CASRQYGSPSYNEQFF
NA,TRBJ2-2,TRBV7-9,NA,TGTGCCAGCAGCTTAGTTTATCGGTCGGAAGAAACCGGGGAGCTGTTTTTT,CASSLVYRSEETGELFF
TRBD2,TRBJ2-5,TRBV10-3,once,TGTGCCATCAGTGCCACGGGACTAGCGGGTTCAGAGACCCAGTACTTC,CAISATGLAGSETQYF
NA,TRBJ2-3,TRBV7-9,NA,TGTGCCAGCAGCTTAGCGACGGGAGATACGCAGTATTTT,CASSLATGDTQYF
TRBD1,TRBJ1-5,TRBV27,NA,TGTGCCAGCAGTTTATTACCTTGGCAGGGGGGAAATCAGCCCCAGCATTTT,CASSLLPWQGGNQPQHF
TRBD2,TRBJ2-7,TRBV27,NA,TGTGCCAGCAGTTTAGTGGGAGGGAGGTACGAGCAGTACTTC,CASSLVGGRYEQYF
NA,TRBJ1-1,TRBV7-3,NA,TGTGCCAGCAGCTTAGGAGCAGAGAGGGGGAGCACTGAAGCTTTCTTT,CASSLGAERGSTEAFF
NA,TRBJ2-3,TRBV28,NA,TGTGCCAGCAGTGCCGCAGATCACACAGATACGCAGTATTTT,CASSAADHTDTQYF
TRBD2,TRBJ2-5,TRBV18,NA,TGTGCCAGCTCACCGACGCGACTAGCAGGAGAGACCCAGTACTTC,CASSPTRLAGETQYF
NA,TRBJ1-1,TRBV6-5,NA,TGTGCCAGCAGTTACTCTGAGGGTTCGGGGACTGAAGCTTTCTTT,CASSYSEGSGTEAFF
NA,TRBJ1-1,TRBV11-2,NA,TGTGCCAGCAGCTTAGTGCAGGGGCCCACTGAAGCTTTCTTT,CASSLVQGPTEAFF
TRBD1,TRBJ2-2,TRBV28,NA,TGTGCCAGCAGTCTGACAGGGGACACCGGGGAGCTGTTTTTT,CASSLTGDTGELFF
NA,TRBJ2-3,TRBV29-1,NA,TGCAGCGTCAGGGCCAGCTACACAGATACGCAGTATTTT,CSVRASYTDTQYF
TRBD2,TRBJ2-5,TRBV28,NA,TGTGCCAGCAGCCGCCGGGAGGGGTGGGAGACCCAGTACTTC,CASSRREGWETQYF
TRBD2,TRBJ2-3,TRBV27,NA,TGTGCCAGCAGCCCCGCAGCGGGAGAGTACCCAGATACGCAGTATTTT,CASSPAAGEYPDTQYF
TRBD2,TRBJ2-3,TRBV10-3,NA,TGTGCCATCAGTGAGGGGACTAGCGGGGTAAGCACAGATACGCAGTATTTT,CAISEGTSGVSTDTQYF
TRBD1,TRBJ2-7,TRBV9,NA,TGTGCCAGCAGCGTAACCCCTGGGACAGCCTACGAGCAGTACTTC,CASSVTPGTAYEQYF
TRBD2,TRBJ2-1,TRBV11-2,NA,TGTGCCAGCAGGGAACTAGCGGGCATTGGGAATGAGCAGTTCTTC,CASRELAGIGNEQFF
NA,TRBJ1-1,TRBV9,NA,TGTGCCAGCAGTTACGGTGGGAGGAACACTGAAGCTTTCTTT,CASSYGGRNTEAFF
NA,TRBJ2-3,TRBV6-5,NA,TGTGCCAGCAGTTACCTAGAGGTACCAGATACGCAGTATTTT,CASSYLEVPDTQYF
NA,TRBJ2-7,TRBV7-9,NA,TGTGCCAGCACCCAGTGGGTACAGGGCGACTCCTACGAGCAGTACTTC,CASTQWVQGDSYEQYF
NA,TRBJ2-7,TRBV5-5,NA,TGTGCCAGCAGCTTGGCTCTGCCTCACGAGCAGTACTTC,CASSLALPHEQYF
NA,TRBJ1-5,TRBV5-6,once,TGTGCCAGCAGCTTTTCAGGGACCAATCAGCCCCAGCATTTT,CASSFSGTNQPQHF
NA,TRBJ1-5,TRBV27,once,TGTGCCAGCGGGAGTTGGAGCAATCAGCCCCAGCATTTT,CASGSWSNQPQHF
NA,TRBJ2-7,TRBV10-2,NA,TGCGCCAGCAGTGACGGGATGTCCTACACCTACGAGCAGTACTTC,CASSDGMSYTYEQYF
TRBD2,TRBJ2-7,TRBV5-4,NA,TGTGCCAGCAGCTTGTATGGGACTACTTCCTACGAGCAGTACTTC,CASSLYGTTSYEQYF
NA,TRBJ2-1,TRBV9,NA,TGTGCCAGCAGCGTAGGTGGGAGTGGTAGTAATGAGCAGTTCTTC,CASSVGGSGSNEQFF
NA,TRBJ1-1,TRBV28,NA,TGTGCCAGCAGTTTAAGCGCCCGGGGCACTGAAGCTTTCTTT,CASSLSARGTEAFF